The 27 T cell receptor beta chains below all came from one sample that was sequenced in a study of graft-versus-host responses after intestinal transplantation. What these receptors recognize is not known. The data were produced by immunoSEQ multiplex PCR, yet TCRdb's version contains in-frame clones alone and is incomplete. The table lists about 93,000 clones, 80% to 95% of them singletons. The sample in question was unstimulated CD8+ T cells sorted from spleen or lymph node cells, obtained before intestinal transplant. These receptors were obtained from a human donor who received an intestinal transplant.

This clone was observed a few times. V is TRBV5-6 and J is TRBJ1-4, with no clear D. The germline V gene encodes CDR1 SGHDT and CDR2 YYEEEE. The CDR3 totals 13 residues. Trimming removed 4 bases from V and 6 bases from J, with 10 bases in between. The CDR3 coding sequence is TGTGCCAGCAGCCCGGGATCCTATGAAAAACTGTTTTTT. This encodes CASSPGSYEKLFF.

CDR3 bases: TGTGCCAGCAGCTTAGGAAGTAGTGAGCAGTTCTTC. This translates into CASSLGSSEQFF. The V call is TRBV7-9, the J call TRBJ2-1; D unresolved. The CDR3 totals 12 residues. V gave up 1 base and J gave up 9 bases, with 7 bases separating them. Germline V gives CDR1 SEHNR, CDR2 FQNEAQ (reference sequence).

V usage is TRBV19 and J usage is TRBJ1-1, with D possibly matching TRBD1 (6 bases). This CDR3 is built from 12 residues. The ends were cut back, 7 bases at V and 6 bases at J, with 12 bases in the middle. Germline V CDR1 and CDR2: LNHDA, SQIVND (reference sequence). The chain's CDR3 is CASKSGAAEAFF. CDR3 DNA: TGTGCCAGTAAGTCAGGGGCGGCTGAAGCTTTCTTT.

The chain links TRBV25-1 to TRBJ1-5, with D unclear. Between the trimmed V and J ends, which lost 4 bases and 4 bases, there was a span of 5 bases. This CDR3 has 12 amino acids. Germline loops: CDR1 MGHDK, CDR2 SYGVNS. The DNA for the CDR3 is TGTGCCAGCAGTGGAGGGAATCAGCCCCAGCATTTT. It codes for CASSGGNQPQHF.

This clone was seen only once. The chain couples TRBV5-1 to TRBJ2-3; maybe TRBD2 (6 bases). The CDR3 is 17 residues long. Germline V gives CDR1 SGHRS, CDR2 YFSETQ. The ends were cut back, 4 bases at V and 1 base at J, with 19 bases in the middle. CDR3 coding DNA: TGCGCCAGCAGCCACCGGGACTCCGGGATAGGCACAGATACGCAGTATTTT. Translated, it gives CASSHRDSGIGTDTQYF.

This chain links TRBV19 with TRBJ2-1; the match to TRBD1 covers 8 bases. Germline V gene data show CDR1 as LNHDA and CDR2 as SQIVND (reference sequence). V lost 3 bases to trimming and J lost 7 bases; unmatched junction nucleotides: 2. The CDR3 has 13 amino acids. CDR3 sequence reads: CASSMDRENEQFF. The CDR3 bases are TGTGCCAGTAGTATGGACAGGGAAAATGAGCAGTTCTTC.

This chain links TRBV6-5 with TRBJ2-5, with D tentatively TRBD2 (6 bases). Germline V gene sequence: CDR1 MNHEY, CDR2 SVGAGI. The V and J ends lost 3 bases and 4 bases respectively, with 12 bases between them. CDR3 length equals 14 residues. The CDR3 protein is CASSYTGDPETQYF. The CDR3 DNA follows: TGTGCCAGCAGTTATACGGGGGACCCAGAGACCCAGTACTTC.

The J gene is TRBJ2-7, the V gene TRBV4-1, with D possibly matching TRBD2 (5 bases). The CDR3 contains 14 residues. V lost 4 bases, J lost 0 bases, and 10 bases lay in between. The germline gives CDR1 MGHRA, CDR2 YSYEKL. The CDR3 region is CASSPTEGSYEQYF. For the CDR3, the DNA is TGCGCCAGCAGCCCTACTGAGGGCTCCTACGAGCAGTACTTC.

This chain connects TRBV2 to TRBJ2-1, with unresolved D. The CDR3 has 12 residues. Germline assignment: CDR1 SNHLY and CDR2 FYNNEI. Trimming took off 3 bases at V and 9 bases at J, with 9 bases between the two ends. This CDR3 reads CASSDTWSEQFF. CDR3 DNA: TGTGCCAGCAGTGATACCTGGAGTGAGCAGTTCTTC.

This clone has only a few counts. The rearrangement uses TRBV6-1 and TRBJ2-5; the match to TRBD1 covers 9 bases. The CDR3 has 14 residues. CDR1 is MNHNS, CDR2 SASEGT, per germline. The junction had 6 bases not matched to a gene; V was cut back by 5 bases and J by 5 bases. The CDR3 DNA is TGTGCCAGCAGTAGAGGACAGGGGTTGGAGACCCAGTACTTC. This translates into CASSRGQGLETQYF.

The rearrangement joins TRBV4-1 to TRBJ2-3, with TRBD1 identical over 9 bases. The CDR3 is made up of 15 amino acids. Germline V lookup: CDR1 MGHRA, CDR2 YSYEKL. After removal of 0 bases from V and 5 bases from J, the junction contained 3 bases not matched to a gene. The chain's CDR3 is CASSQEQGARDTQYF. The CDR3 DNA reads as TGCGCCAGCAGCCAAGAACAGGGGGCGAGAGATACGCAGTATTTT.

This rearrangement joins TRBV6-1 to TRBJ1-1, with TRBD1 matching 7 bases. The CDR3 contains 13 residues. V was pared by 4 bases and J by 1 base, with 0 bases of the junction left unmatched. In germline, CDR1 is MNHNS, CDR2 SASEGT. The CDR3 region has the DNA TGTGCCAGCAGTGGACAGGGGAACACTGAAGCTTTCTTT. It encodes CASSGQGNTEAFF.

V usage is TRBV4-3 and J usage is TRBJ2-1; the match to TRBD1 covers 7 bases. J gave up 9 bases and V 4 bases, and 9 bases lay outside the gene matches. The CDR3 runs 14 residues. The germline V gene encodes CDR1 LGHNA and CDR2 YSLEER. The CDR3 reads CASSPDRVKGEQFF. The CDR3 DNA reads TGCGCCAGCAGCCCTGACAGGGTCAAGGGTGAGCAGTTCTTC.

The chain employs TRBV19 and TRBJ2-7, with a tentative D call TRBD2 (6 bases). The CDR3 runs to 11 residues. Germline values: CDR1 LNHDA, CDR2 SQIVND (reference sequence). The V and J ends lost 11 bases and 5 bases respectively, with 13 bases between them. The CDR3 DNA reads as TGTGCCGCAGGGAGGTTCGACGAGCAGTACTTC. Translation gives CAAGRFDEQYF.

V gene TRBV10-2 combines with J gene TRBJ2-5, with D maybe TRBD2 (5 bases). V lost 0 bases, J lost 1 base, and 9 bases lay in between. CDR3 length: 15 residues. Germline loops: CDR1 WSHSY, CDR2 SAAADI. DNA of the CDR3: TGCGCCAGCAGTGAGTCGAGACTACCCCAAGAGACCCAGTACTTC. This gives the protein CASSESRLPQETQYF.

The V call is TRBV7-9, the J call TRBJ2-4; possibly TRBD2 for D (5 bases). The CDR3 is 14 amino acids. Germline assignment: CDR1 SEHNR and CDR2 FQNEAQ (reference sequence). Trimming shortened V by 2 bases and J by 13 bases, and 18 bases separated the two germline ends. The CDR3 here is CASSLPNVERNQYF. The CDR3 bases are TGTGCCAGCAGCTTACCCAACGTGGAGCGGAACCAGTACTTC.

The chain is built from TRBV16 and TRBJ1-1; D not resolved. Germline V gives CDR1 KGHSY, CDR2 FQNENV. The CDR3 loop spans 13 amino acids. V was shortened by 3 bases and J by 0 bases, with 5 bases between the two germline ends. The CDR3 coding sequence is TGTGCCAGCAGCCAGGAGATGAACACTGAAGCTTTCTTT. Residues: CASSQEMNTEAFF.

V and J are TRBV19 and TRBJ2-1; 9 bases match TRBD1. Trimming at V came to 2 bases and at J to 5 bases, leaving 7 bases not matched to a gene. The CDR3 is 16 residues long. Germline CDR1 and CDR2: LNHDA and SQIVND (reference sequence). In DNA, the CDR3 is TGTGCCAGTAGTATATGGGGACAGGGTATCCACAATGAGCAGTTCTTC. Encoded protein: CASSIWGQGIHNEQFF.

This chain joins TRBV6-4 and TRBJ2-7; weak D call: TRBD1 (6 bases). Trimming took off 4 bases at V and 0 bases at J, with 13 bases between the two ends. This CDR3 has 15 residues. Germline CDR1 MRHNA, CDR2 SNTAGT. The CDR3 loop reads CASSGGTPHSYEQYF. The CDR3 DNA follows: TGTGCCAGCAGTGGGGGGACACCTCACTCCTACGAGCAGTACTTC.

The V gene is TRBV30, the J gene TRBJ2-5; D is perhaps TRBD2 (5 bases). The CDR3 totals 14 residues. Trimming cost V 0 bases and J 2 bases, with 10 bases left between them. Germline V gene lookup returns CDR1 GTSNPN and CDR2 SVGIG (reference sequence). The CDR3 here is CAWSVGVGQETQYF. The CDR3 nucleotides are TGTGCCTGGAGTGTCGGGGTAGGACAAGAGACCCAGTACTTC.

V usage is TRBV4-1 and J usage is TRBJ2-7; D may be TRBD2 (7 bases). CDR1 is MGHRA, CDR2 YSYEKL, per germline. The CDR3 is made up of 14 amino acids. V was shortened by 1 base and J by 3 bases, with 10 bases between the two germline ends. This CDR3 is CASSQVGGLYEQYF. The DNA for the CDR3 is TGCGCCAGCAGCCAAGTGGGGGGGCTCTACGAGCAGTACTTC.

This clone has more than one count but fewer than ten. The V and J genes are TRBV13 and TRBJ1-3; 8 bases fit TRBD1. Unmatched junction bases numbered 9, after V lost 6 bases and J lost 2 bases. The CDR3 is 16 residues long. The V gene's germline CDR1 is PRHDT and CDR2 FYEKMQ (reference sequence). CDR3 in DNA: TGTGCCAGCAGTAATACGGGGACAGGAGCTGGAAACACCATATATTTT. Its translation: CASSNTGTGAGNTIYF. Full variable domain (rest looked up from reference TRBV13 and TRBJ1-3): AAGVIQSPRHLIKEKRETATLKCYPIPRHDTVYWYQQGPGQDPQFLISFYEKMQSDKGSIPDRFSAQQFSDYHSELNMSSLELGDSALYFCASSNTGTGAGNTIYFGEGSWLTVV.

The chain couples TRBV14 to TRBJ2-7; TRBD1 might be the D (6 bases). This CDR3 has 14 residues. Between the trimmed V and J ends, which lost 5 bases and 2 bases, there was a span of 13 bases. Germline CDR1 is SGHDN and CDR2 is FVKESK. CDR3 DNA sequence: TGTGCCAGCAGCGAAACAGGGCCGGCCTACGAGCAGTACTTC. It translates to CASSETGPAYEQYF.

The genes are TRBV4-3 and TRBJ1-4; D ambiguous. CDR1 and CDR2 from the germline V gene are LGHNA and YSLEER. The CDR3 runs to 17 residues. The ends were cut back, 1 base at V and 3 bases at J, with 15 bases in the middle. The DNA for the CDR3 is TGCGCCAGCAGCCAAGTTGAGGGAGGAGCGTCTAATGAAAAACTGTTTTTT. It specifies CASSQVEGGASNEKLFF.

The rearrangement uses TRBV27 and TRBJ1-1, with 8 bases that match TRBD1. The CDR3 contains 15 residues. The germline gives CDR1 MNHEY, CDR2 SMNVEV (reference sequence). V shed 5 bases, J shed 1 base, and the junction held 6 bases outside the gene matches. CDR3 sequence: CASSLTGTGNTEAFF. CDR3 sequence (DNA): TGTGCCAGCAGTCTAACCGGGACAGGGAACACTGAAGCTTTCTTT.

The V gene is TRBV27, the J gene TRBJ2-3; D call uncertain. This CDR3 spans 14 amino acids. V was shortened by 2 bases and J by 2 bases, with 8 bases between the two germline ends. CDR1 is MNHEY, CDR2 SMNVEV, per germline (reference sequence). The CDR3 nucleotides read TGTGCCAGCAGTTTAGTAACAGACACAGATACGCAGTATTTT. This translates into CASSLVTDTDTQYF.

V usage is TRBV11-3 and J usage is TRBJ2-1, with D perhaps TRBD1 (6 bases). V was clipped by 5 bases and J by 9 bases, with 14 bases between them. Germline assignment: CDR1 SGHNT and CDR2 YENEEA. CDR3 length: 13 amino acids. The CDR3 loop is CASSHDRWSEQFF. The CDR3 bases are TGTGCCAGCAGCCACGACAGGTGGAGTGAGCAGTTCTTC.